One and the same sample provided the 29 T cell receptor beta chains below, sequenced in a study of blood T cell repertoires in COVID-19. Only in-frame clones appear in the TCRdb table, and some are missing; sequencing was by immunoSEQ multiplex PCR. The repertoire holds roughly 270,000 clones, with about four fifths as singletons. Sample: PBMCs or T cells enriched from blood (not recorded which). These TCRs come from a man aged 35 to 55 who had been exposed to COVID-19.

The chain uses TRBV7-3 and TRBJ2-2; D gene ambiguous. Germline CDR1 and CDR2: SGHTA and FQGTGA. There are 16 residues in the CDR3. V was shortened by 1 base and J by 0 bases, with 9 bases between the two germline ends. The CDR3 reads CASSLNPGANTGELFF. The DNA of the CDR3 is TGTGCCAGCAGCTTAAACCCCGGAGCGAACACCGGGGAGCTGTTTTTT.

The V gene is TRBV11-3, the J gene TRBJ2-2; 14 positions match TRBD2. Trimming cost V 4 bases and J 5 bases; bases outside gene matches: 15. The CDR3 length is 20 residues. CDR1 and CDR2 (germline): SGHNT, YENEEA. The CDR3 DNA reads as TGTGCCAGCAGCTACTACGTTGGACTAGCGGGAGGCCCGTTTACCGGGGAGCTGTTTTTT. Protein: CASSYYVGLAGGPFTGELFF.

The V and J genes are TRBV6-5 and TRBJ2-7; no clear D. This CDR3 has 13 amino acids. Germline assignment: CDR1 MNHEY and CDR2 SVGAGI. V was pared by 4 bases and J by 4 bases, with 11 bases between. CDR3 region: CASSLGDKYEQYF. In DNA, the CDR3 is TGTGCCAGCAGTTTGGGTGACAAATACGAGCAGTACTTC.

The chain combines TRBV11-2 with TRBJ2-3, with TRBD1 identical over 7 bases. From germline, CDR1 is SGHAT and CDR2 FQNNGV. There are 16 residues in the CDR3. V trimming: 5 bases; J trimming: 1 base; junction bases outside the gene matches: 9. The CDR3 is CASSLITGAGTDTQYF. In DNA, the CDR3 is TGTGCCAGCAGCCTAATAACAGGGGCGGGCACAGATACGCAGTATTTT.

This clone was seen only once. V is TRBV6-5 and J is TRBJ2-1; 9 bases are a match to TRBD1. This CDR3 has 14 amino acids. Germline assignment: CDR1 MNHEY and CDR2 SVGAGI. V lost 2 bases, J lost 6 bases, and 2 bases stayed unmatched. The CDR3 reads CASSYGDRANEQFF. CDR3 coding DNA: TGTGCCAGCAGTTACGGGGACAGGGCCAATGAGCAGTTCTTC.

CDR3 nucleotides: TGTGCCAGCTCACCACAGCGGGCGGCTAGCACAGATACGCAGTATTTT. Protein: CASSPQRAASTDTQYF. The chain employs TRBV18 and TRBJ2-3; perhaps TRBD2 as D (6 bases). CDR1 is KGHSH and CDR2 is LQKENI in the germline V gene. The length of the CDR3 is 16 residues. Trimming removed 1 base from V and 0 bases from J, with 11 bases in between.

V gene TRBV7-2 combines with J gene TRBJ2-7, with 9 bases matching TRBD1. The V gene end was trimmed by 5 bases and the J gene end by 6 bases; junction bases not matched to a gene: 8. The CDR3 has 14 amino acids. Germline lookup yields CDR1 SGHTA and CDR2 FQGNSA. The CDR3 protein is CASSPGTGSGEQYF. CDR3 nucleotide sequence: TGTGCCAGCAGCCCGGGGACAGGGTCGGGCGAGCAGTACTTC.

The genes are TRBV2 and TRBJ2-1; D remains ambiguous. This CDR3 spans 13 amino acids. Germline V lookup: CDR1 SNHLY, CDR2 FYNNEI. Trimming removed 4 bases from V and 12 bases from J, with 16 bases in between. CDR3: CASSGVPRPAQFF. In DNA form, the CDR3 reads TGTGCCAGCAGTGGAGTTCCTAGACCTGCGCAGTTCTTC.

This chain connects TRBV30 to TRBJ2-3; D unclear. Trimming took off 4 bases at V and 6 bases at J, with 11 bases between the two ends. This CDR3 has 12 residues. Germline CDR1 and CDR2: GTSNPN and SVGIG (reference sequence). The CDR3 reads CAWTESSDTQYF. The CDR3 nucleotides are TGTGCCTGGACGGAGAGCTCGGATACGCAGTATTTT.

The chain couples TRBV7-9 to TRBJ1-5, with 9 bases fitting TRBD1. The V gene's germline CDR1 is SEHNR and CDR2 FQNEAQ (reference sequence). This CDR3 region has 19 residues. Trimming removed 1 base from V and 6 bases from J; junction bases left unmatched: 16. The CDR3 region has the DNA TGTGCCAGCAGCTTAGTTTTAAGGGACAGGGTACCTGGTTTTCAGCCCCAGCATTTT. Amino acid sequence: CASSLVLRDRVPGFQPQHF.

V gene TRBV4-1 combines with J gene TRBJ2-5; TRBD2 aligns across 12 bases. The junction had 5 bases not matched to a gene; V was cut back by 5 bases and J by 4 bases. Germline CDR1 MGHRA, CDR2 YSYEKL. This CDR3 comprises 15 residues. Here the CDR3 DNA reads TGCGCCAGCAGCGATAGACTAGCGGGAGTAGAGACCCAGTACTTC. It translates to CASSDRLAGVETQYF.

This chain joins TRBV6-6 and TRBJ2-2; D uncertain. Germline CDR1 reads MNHNY; CDR2 reads SVGAGI (reference sequence). The CDR3 is 14 amino acids. Trimming took off 6 bases at V and 5 bases at J, with 13 bases between the two ends. CDR3 DNA sequence: TGTGCCAGCAGCCTTGAGGTGTGGACCGGGGAGCTGTTTTTT. The encoded protein is CASSLEVWTGELFF.

This chain connects TRBV9 to TRBJ1-2; 7 bases map to TRBD1. The junction had 4 bases not matched to a gene; V was cut back by 4 bases and J by 4 bases. Germline-derived CDR1 and CDR2 are SGDLS and YYNGEE. This CDR3 contains 13 residues. CDR3 amino acids: CASSQTGTYGYTF. The CDR3 DNA reads as TGTGCCAGCAGCCAGACAGGGACCTATGGCTACACCTTC.

This chain's CDR3 is CASSPLRNRGPTGELFF. The CDR3 nucleotides read TGTGCCAGCTCACCACTGAGGAACAGGGGGCCCACCGGGGAGCTGTTTTTT. The chain carries TRBV18 and TRBJ2-2, with 9 bases identical to TRBD1. Looked up from germline, CDR1 is KGHSH and CDR2 is LQKENI. Trimming removed 1 base from V and 4 bases from J; junction bases left unmatched: 7. The CDR3 is 17 residues long.

The rearrangement joins TRBV27 to TRBJ1-4; D is perhaps TRBD1 (5 bases). This CDR3 comprises 16 residues. V lost 5 bases and J lost 0, with 13 bases in between. The germline V gene has CDR1 MNHEY and CDR2 SMNVEV (reference sequence). The CDR3 nucleotides are TGTGCCAGCAGTCCCCTCGACAGAACAACTAATGAAAAACTGTTTTTT. It encodes CASSPLDRTTNEKLFF.

This chain links TRBV28 with TRBJ1-1; TRBD1 matches 7 bases. This CDR3 has 14 residues. Germline lookup yields CDR1 MDHEN and CDR2 SYDVKM. Losses at the gene ends were 0 bases for V and 4 bases for J; bases not matched to a gene: 2. CDR3 coding DNA: TGTGCCAGCAGTTTATGGACAGGGCTCACTGAAGCTTTCTTT. This sequence encodes CASSLWTGLTEAFF.

V and J are TRBV14 and TRBJ2-7; D remains ambiguous. V lost 2 bases and J 2 bases, leaving 13 bases between the germline ends. The CDR3 length is 15 residues. Germline V lookup: CDR1 SGHDN, CDR2 FVKESK. In nucleotides, the CDR3 is TGTGCCAGCAGCCAAACCGGGTTAGCCGCCTACGAGCAGTACTTC. Protein sequence: CASSQTGLAAYEQYF. The full variable domain, rest sourced from reference TRBV14 and TRBJ2-7, is EAGVTQFPSHSVIEKGQTVTLRCDPISGHDNLYWYRRVMGKEIKFLLHFVKESKQDESGMPNNRFLAERTGGTYSTLKVQPAELEDSGVYFCASSQTGLAAYEQYFGPGTRLTVT.

This clone was seen a handful of times. The chain is built from TRBV6-5 and TRBJ1-3, with D hard to call. V was trimmed by 7 bases and J by 10 bases, leaving 14 bases between them. The CDR3 has 12 residues. CDR1 and CDR2 (germline): MNHEY, SVGAGI. The CDR3 spells CASNTSPSTIYF. In nucleotides, the CDR3 is TGTGCCAGCAATACCAGTCCTAGTACCATATATTTT.

This clone was detected only once. CDR3 DNA: TGCGCCAGCAGCTTGGAGGGGACTAGGACCAATGAGCAGTTCTTC. It translates to CASSLEGTRTNEQFF. The J gene is TRBJ2-1, the V gene TRBV5-1, with 8 nucleotides matching TRBD2. CDR3 length equals 15 residues. The ends lost 0 bases at V and 6 bases at J; junction bases unmatched: 5. Germline V lookup: CDR1 SGHRS, CDR2 YFSETQ.

This chain connects TRBV6-5 to TRBJ1-4, with D possibly being TRBD1 (5 bases). V was trimmed by 0 bases and J by 7 bases, leaving 12 bases between them. The CDR3 runs 15 residues. Germline V CDR1 and CDR2: MNHEY, SVGAGI. The CDR3 sequence: CASSYSWGLSEKLFF. In DNA form, the CDR3 reads TGTGCCAGCAGTTACTCCTGGGGCTTGAGTGAAAAACTGTTTTTT.

CDR3 amino acids: CASSLGVETQYF. CDR3 in DNA: TGTGCCAGCAGTCTAGGCGTCGAGACCCAGTACTTC. The chain joins TRBV11-2 to TRBJ2-5; D is ambiguous. Between the trimmed V and J ends, which lost 6 bases and 5 bases, there was a span of 10 bases. This CDR3 spans 12 amino acids. From germline, CDR1 is SGHAT and CDR2 FQNNGV. The full variable domain, in which reference TRBV11-2 and TRBJ2-5 provide the parts outside the CDR3, is EAGVAQSPRYKIIEKRQSVAFWCNPISGHATLYWYQQILGQGPKLLIQFQNNGVVDDSQLPKDRFSAERLKGVDSTLKIQPAKLEDSAVYLCASSLGVETQYFGPGTRLLVL.

The V and J genes are TRBV5-4 and TRBJ2-7, with 10 positions matching TRBD2. The CDR3 spans 14 residues. Unmatched junction bases numbered 5, after V lost 1 base and J lost 7 bases. Germline CDR1 reads SGHNT; CDR2 reads YYREEE (reference sequence). The CDR3 is CASSLRLAGEEQYF. In DNA form, the CDR3 reads TGTGCCAGCAGCTTGAGACTAGCGGGTGAAGAGCAGTACTTC.

V is TRBV5-5 and J is TRBJ2-7, with 8 bases that match TRBD2. Looked up from germline, CDR1 is SGHKS and CDR2 is YYEKEE (reference sequence). Losses at the gene ends were 3 bases for V and 0 bases for J; bases not matched to a gene: 17. The CDR3 loop spans 19 amino acids. The CDR3 loop is CASSSPPGVAGTFSYEQYF. CDR3 DNA sequence: TGTGCCAGCAGCTCGCCCCCCGGGGTAGCGGGGACATTCTCCTACGAGCAGTACTTC. Supplemented by reference TRBV5-5 and TRBJ2-7, the full variable domain reads DAGVTQSPTHLIKTRGQQVTLRCSPISGHKSVSWYQQVLGQGPQFIFQYYEKEERGRGNFPDRFSARQFPNYSSELNVNALLLGDSALYLCASSSPPGVAGTFSYEQYFGPGTRLTVT.

The chain recombines TRBV7-9 with TRBJ2-2; TRBD2 is a possible D gene (6 bases). This CDR3 region has 16 residues. With 1 base removed from V and 2 bases from J, the gap between germline ends came to 11 bases. Germline CDR1 reads SEHNR; CDR2 reads FQNEAQ (reference sequence). CDR3 sequence: CASSLGISGNTGELFF. CDR3 coding DNA: TGTGCCAGCAGCTTAGGGATTAGCGGAAACACCGGGGAGCTGTTTTTT.

In its sample, this clone was seen once. The J gene is TRBJ2-5, the V gene TRBV5-5; 8 bases align to TRBD1. The CDR3 runs 13 residues. V lost 0 bases, J lost 5 bases, and 0 bases stayed unmatched. CDR1 is SGHKS and CDR2 is YYEKEE in the germline V gene (reference sequence). The CDR3 DNA reads TGTGCCAGCAGCTTGGCAGGGGGCGAGACCCAGTACTTC. It specifies CASSLAGGETQYF.

The chain uses TRBV19 and TRBJ2-7; 9 bases are shared with TRBD1. Germline loops: CDR1 LNHDA, CDR2 SQIVND (reference sequence). The CDR3 has 14 residues. V shed 3 bases, J shed 6 bases, and the junction held 6 bases outside the gene matches. The CDR3 DNA sequence: TGTGCCAGTAGTATGGGACAGGGACGTTCCGAGCAGTACTTC. As protein: CASSMGQGRSEQYF. The full variable domain, in which reference TRBV19 and TRBJ2-7 provide the parts outside the CDR3, is DGGITQSPKYLFRKEGQNVTLSCEQNLNHDAMYWYRQDPGQGLRLIYYSQIVNDFQKGDIAEGYSVSREKKESFPLTVTSAQKNPTAFYLCASSMGQGRSEQYFGPGTRLTVT.

This chain joins TRBV3-1 (or the pseudogene TRBV3-2) and TRBJ2-2, with 9 bases lining up with TRBD2. The CDR3 contains 16 residues. In germline, CDR1 is LGHDT, CDR2 YNNKEL (reference sequence). V was pared by 3 bases and J by 5 bases, with 7 bases of the junction left unmatched. The CDR3 coding sequence is TGTGCCAGCAGCCAGGTAGCGGGAGTAAAGACCGGGGAGCTGTTTTTT. Its protein is CASSQVAGVKTGELFF.

This chain links TRBV5-1 with TRBJ2-5, with D possibly matching TRBD2 (5 bases). CDR3 length: 12 amino acids. CDR1 and CDR2 from the germline V gene are SGHRS and YFSETQ. V was pared by 4 bases and J by 5 bases, with 9 bases between. CDR3 region: CASSVRRETQYF. The CDR3 DNA follows: TGCGCCAGCAGCGTGAGGAGGGAGACCCAGTACTTC.

This chain connects TRBV2 to TRBJ2-2, with 13 bases aligning to TRBD2. The CDR3 consists of 18 residues. V shed 4 bases and J 5 bases; nucleotides not matched to a gene: 10. Germline V gene lookup returns CDR1 SNHLY and CDR2 FYNNEI. The CDR3 region has the DNA TGTGCCAGCAGTGGACTAGCGGGAGGCCGGAGAAGGACCGGGGAGCTGTTTTTT. This translates into CASSGLAGGRRRTGELFF.